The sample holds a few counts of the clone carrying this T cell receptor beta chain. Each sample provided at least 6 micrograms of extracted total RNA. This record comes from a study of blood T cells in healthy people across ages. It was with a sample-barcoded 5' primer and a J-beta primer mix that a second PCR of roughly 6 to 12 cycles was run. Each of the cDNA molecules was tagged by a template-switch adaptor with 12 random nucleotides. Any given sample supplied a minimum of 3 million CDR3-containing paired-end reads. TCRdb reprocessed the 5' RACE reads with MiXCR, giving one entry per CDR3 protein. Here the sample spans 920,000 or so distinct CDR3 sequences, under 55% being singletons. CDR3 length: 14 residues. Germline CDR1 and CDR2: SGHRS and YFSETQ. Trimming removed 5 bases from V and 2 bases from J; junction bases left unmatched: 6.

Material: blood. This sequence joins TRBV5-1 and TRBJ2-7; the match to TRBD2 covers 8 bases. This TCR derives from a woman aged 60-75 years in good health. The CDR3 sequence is CASSITSGTYEQYF. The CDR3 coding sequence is TGCGCCAGCAGTATTACTAGCGGAACCTACGAGCAGTACTTC.